The 27 T cell receptor beta chains given below trace back to one sample, sequenced in a study of CXCR3-negative and CXCR3-positive naive CD8 T cells. Libraries of TRB cDNA were made by 5' RACE and carried UMIs. TCRdb reanalyzed the 5' RACE reads and collapses them to one entry per CDR3 protein, without DNA. Here the sample table reports 70,000 to 100,000 distinct CDR3 sequences. Input material: naive CXCR3- CD8+ T cells from blood. Subset in this sample: CD45RO-CCR7+CD27+CD95- naive CD8+ T cells lacking CXCR3 (TNR3-). These receptors were collected from a human donor in good health. Some clones in this sample may be carry-over from other donors' samples.

J is TRBJ2-1 and V is TRBV21-1; the TCRdb D gene call, TRBD2, has no DNA to confirm it. TRBV21-1 represents a pseudogene. CDR3 size: 18 residues. The CDR3 sequence is CASSKADSGTPPYNEQFF.

V and J are TRBV4-3 and TRBJ1-1. CDR1 is LGHNA and CDR2 is YSLEER in the germline V gene. The CDR3 runs 15 residues. The chain's CDR3 is CASSHAGMGNTEAFF.

The chain recombines TRBV4-1 with TRBJ2-7; no DNA is available, so the TRBD1 call from TCRdb remains unchecked. This CDR3 contains 14 residues. Per the germline V gene, CDR1 is MGHRA and CDR2 is YSYEKL. This CDR3 is CASSQDSGTYEQYF.

The V gene is TRBV6-1, the J gene TRBJ2-5; TCRdb returns TRBD2, unconfirmable since there is no DNA. The length of the CDR3 is 13 residues. In germline, CDR1 is MNHNS, CDR2 SASEGT. This CDR3 is CATPRAGDETQYF.

The J gene is TRBJ2-7, the V gene TRBV5-1. This CDR3 has 15 residues. CDR1 is SGHRS, CDR2 YFSETQ, per germline. The CDR3 protein is CPSSLGVAGSYEQYF.

The gene calls are TRBV6-6 and TRBJ2-2. Looked up from germline, CDR1 is MNHNY and CDR2 is SVGAGI (reference sequence). This CDR3 is 14 amino acids long. The CDR3 spells CASSVDGNTGELFF.

V is TRBV7-6 and J is TRBJ2-3; TCRdb returns TRBD1, unconfirmable since there is no DNA. The CDR3 has 16 amino acids. The germline CDR1 and CDR2 sequences are SGHVS and FNYEAQ. CDR3 protein: CASSLAWGTSTDTQYF.

The V and J genes are TRBV28 and TRBJ2-1; TCRdb indicates TRBD2, and absent DNA this call remains unverified. This CDR3 contains 16 residues. From germline, CDR1 is MDHEN and CDR2 SYDVKM. The CDR3 sequence is CASSPRRGSSYNEQFF.

This chain joins TRBV6-2 or TRBV6-3 and TRBJ2-7; the D call from TCRdb, TRBD1, cannot be confirmed without DNA. This CDR3 has 14 amino acids. The V gene's germline CDR1 is MNHEY and CDR2 SVGEGT. This CDR3 reads CASSLDGVSYEQYF.

V usage is TRBV6-6 and J usage is TRBJ2-5; with no DNA, the TCRdb D assignment of TRBD2 cannot be verified. The CDR3 sequence is 12 residues long. Germline CDR1 MNHNY, CDR2 SVGAGI (reference sequence). The CDR3: CATTASDETQYF.

The genes are TRBV29-1 and TRBJ2-1; TCRdb names TRBD1, which stays unverified in the absence of DNA. This CDR3 comprises 15 residues. Looked up from germline, CDR1 is SQVTM and CDR2 is ANQGSEA. The CDR3 region is CSVEDRTGVNNEQFF.

The chain recombines TRBV3-1 with TRBJ2-7; lacking DNA, the TRBD2 call made by TCRdb goes unchecked. Germline CDR1 is LGHDT and CDR2 is YNNKEL (reference sequence). The CDR3 contains 14 residues. CDR3 region: CASSPTRNPYEQYF.

The chain uses TRBV7-9 and TRBJ2-1; TCRdb names TRBD2, which stays unverified in the absence of DNA. Germline V gene sequence: CDR1 SEHNR, CDR2 FQNEAQ (reference sequence). The CDR3 extends over 16 amino acids. CDR3 sequence: CAISDPPSLPTDEQFF.

The chain is built from TRBV29-1 and TRBJ2-3; no DNA is available, so the TRBD2 call from TCRdb remains unchecked. The CDR3 totals 13 residues. CDR1 is SQVTM, CDR2 ANQGSEA, per germline. CDR3 protein: CSAHPAGHMMQYF.

The chain couples TRBV29-1 to TRBJ2-5; TCRdb returns TRBD2, unconfirmable since there is no DNA. CDR1 and CDR2 (germline): SQVTM, ANQGSEA. The CDR3 has 13 amino acids. The CDR3 is CSVVPGAGETQYF.

The chain links TRBV29-1 to TRBJ2-7. Germline values: CDR1 SQVTM, CDR2 ANQGSEA. The CDR3 sequence is 12 residues long. CDR3 amino acids: CSAELSSYEQYF.

The J gene is TRBJ2-7, the V gene TRBV4-1; without DNA, the TCRdb call of TRBD2 cannot be checked. The germline gives CDR1 MGHRA, CDR2 YSYEKL. The CDR3 spans 16 residues. The chain's CDR3 is CASSQEVGLGTYEQYF.

The chain is built from TRBV6-2 or TRBV6-3 and TRBJ2-5. The germline CDR1 and CDR2 sequences are MNHEY and SVGEGT. The CDR3 length is 16 residues. CDR3 sequence: CASSYSIVEIQETQYF.

The chain uses TRBV27 and TRBJ1-2. This CDR3 spans 13 amino acids. CDR1 is MNHEY, CDR2 SMNVEV, per germline (reference sequence). The CDR3: CASSADSNYGYTF.

The chain recombines TRBV29-1 with TRBJ2-7. CDR1 SQVTM and CDR2 ANQGSEA come from the germline V gene. CDR3 length: 13 amino acids. This chain's CDR3 is CSVKLANSYEQYF.

The chain is built from TRBV2 and TRBJ2-1; TCRdb picks TRBD1, but there is no DNA to check that call. Per the germline V gene, CDR1 is SNHLY and CDR2 is FYNNEI. This CDR3 comprises 11 residues. CDR3 protein: CASNTGTGQFF.

CDR3 sequence: CASSYTLAHYEQYF. This rearrangement joins TRBV6-5 to TRBJ2-7; as DNA is missing, the TRBD2 call by TCRdb cannot be tested. Per germline, CDR1 MNHEY and CDR2 SVGAGI. This CDR3 region has 14 residues.

V is TRBV15 and J is TRBJ1-1. The length of the CDR3 is 15 residues. Germline CDR1 and CDR2: LNHNV and YYDKDF (reference sequence). This CDR3 is CATSKIRQGFAEAFF.

This rearrangement joins TRBV5-6 to TRBJ2-7; TCRdb's D call, TRBD1, is unchecked because there is no DNA. Germline V gives CDR1 SGHDT, CDR2 YYEEEE. This CDR3 is built from 15 residues. CDR3 amino acids: CASSPGRLGSYEQYF.

The V call is TRBV2, the J call TRBJ2-1; the D call from TCRdb, TRBD2, cannot be confirmed without DNA. Germline assignment: CDR1 SNHLY and CDR2 FYNNEI. The CDR3 length is 15 residues. The CDR3 spells CASSEDSSSYNEQFF.

The chain joins TRBV4-3 to TRBJ2-3; TCRdb designates TRBD1, a call that cannot be tested without DNA. This CDR3 contains 16 residues. Germline CDR1 reads LGHNA; CDR2 reads YSLEER. This chain's CDR3 is CASSPRQGAGTDTQYF.

The chain couples TRBV29-1 to TRBJ1-2. The CDR3 contains 13 residues. Germline V gene lookup returns CDR1 SQVTM and CDR2 ANQGSEA. The CDR3 sequence: CSVEAALSYGYTF.